The sequence of this T cell receptor beta chain was determined in a study of Graves' ophthalmopathy and Graves' hyperthyroidism. Study at large: The collection of peripheral blood took place at initial diagnosis, before any treatment.

In this cohort, patients with other autoimmune diseases, uncontrolled infections, pregnancy or lactation were excluded. The authors diagnosed from clinical symptoms, serum thyroxine, TRAb, thyroid ultrasound and orbital computed tomography. RNA served as the template for amplifying TCR beta CDR3 regions. HTBI-primed first-round RT-PCR preceded second-round multiplex PCR. One entry per CDR3 protein results from TCRdb running MiXCR on the multiplex PCR reads. Of 680,000 or so distinct CDR3 sequences in the sample, about 20% are singletons; the top ten hold approximately 7%. There are 16 residues in the CDR3. Trimming cost V 4 bases and J 3 bases; bases outside gene matches: 9. The germline V gene has CDR1 PRHDT and CDR2 FYEKMQ (reference sequence). This clonotype was seen at least ten times. The antigen is unknown. Study findings and constraints: Thyroid clonotypes that were expanded above 0.001 frequency mostly also appeared in blood.

This clonotype originated in a woman younger than 30 with stable Graves' hyperthyroidism. Some clones in this sample may be carry-over from other donors' samples. The chain combines TRBV13 with TRBJ1-2; TRBD1 matches 9 bases. Sequenced material: peripheral blood. DNA for the CDR3: TGTGCCAGCAGCTCCAGCGAGGACAGGGGCCACTATGGCTACACCTTC. It encodes CASSSSEDRGHYGYTF.